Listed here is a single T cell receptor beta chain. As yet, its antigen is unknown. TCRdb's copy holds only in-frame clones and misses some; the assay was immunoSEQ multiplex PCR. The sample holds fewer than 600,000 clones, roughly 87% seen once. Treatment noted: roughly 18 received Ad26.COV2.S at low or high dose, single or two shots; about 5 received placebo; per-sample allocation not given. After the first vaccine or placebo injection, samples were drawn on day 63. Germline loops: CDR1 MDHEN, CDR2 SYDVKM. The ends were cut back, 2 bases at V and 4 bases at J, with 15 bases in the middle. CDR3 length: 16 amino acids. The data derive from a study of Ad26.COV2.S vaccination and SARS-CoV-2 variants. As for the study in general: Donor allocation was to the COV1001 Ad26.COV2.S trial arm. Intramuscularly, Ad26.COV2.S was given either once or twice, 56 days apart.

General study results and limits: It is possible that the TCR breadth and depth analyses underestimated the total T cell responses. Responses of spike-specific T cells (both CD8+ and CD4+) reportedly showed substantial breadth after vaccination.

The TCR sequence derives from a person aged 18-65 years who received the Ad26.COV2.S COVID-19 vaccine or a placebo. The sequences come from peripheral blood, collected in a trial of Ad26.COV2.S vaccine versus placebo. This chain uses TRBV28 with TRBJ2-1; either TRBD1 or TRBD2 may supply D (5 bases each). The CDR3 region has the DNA TGTGCCAGCAGTTTACCGGGGCCTATAGGGTACAATGAGCAGTTCTTC. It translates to CASSLPGPIGYNEQFF.